This T cell receptor beta chain was retrieved from a study of T cell repertoires in cytomegalovirus infection. Regarding this clonotype: Its specificity is not known.

TCRdb re-called the reads through MiXCR, storing one row per CDR3 protein. Altogether roughly 45,000 distinct CDR3 sequences are present, roughly 22% being singletons, with the ten largest covering under 20%. The CDR3 is 13 residues long. V lost 0 bases and J 10 bases, leaving 10 bases between the germline ends. CDR1 and CDR2 (germline): LGHNA, YNFKEQ. The chain combines TRBV4-2 with TRBJ2-1, with D tentatively TRBD2 (5 bases). Sequencing was carried out using PBMCs, sequenced either directly or after in vitro stimulation (not recorded which). The source of this sequence is a human donor in good health (CMV status not recorded). Some clones in this sample may be carry-over from other donors' samples. Here the CDR3 reads CASSQDQRGEQFF. The DNA for the CDR3 is TGTGCCAGCAGCCAAGATCAACGCGGGGAGCAGTTCTTC.